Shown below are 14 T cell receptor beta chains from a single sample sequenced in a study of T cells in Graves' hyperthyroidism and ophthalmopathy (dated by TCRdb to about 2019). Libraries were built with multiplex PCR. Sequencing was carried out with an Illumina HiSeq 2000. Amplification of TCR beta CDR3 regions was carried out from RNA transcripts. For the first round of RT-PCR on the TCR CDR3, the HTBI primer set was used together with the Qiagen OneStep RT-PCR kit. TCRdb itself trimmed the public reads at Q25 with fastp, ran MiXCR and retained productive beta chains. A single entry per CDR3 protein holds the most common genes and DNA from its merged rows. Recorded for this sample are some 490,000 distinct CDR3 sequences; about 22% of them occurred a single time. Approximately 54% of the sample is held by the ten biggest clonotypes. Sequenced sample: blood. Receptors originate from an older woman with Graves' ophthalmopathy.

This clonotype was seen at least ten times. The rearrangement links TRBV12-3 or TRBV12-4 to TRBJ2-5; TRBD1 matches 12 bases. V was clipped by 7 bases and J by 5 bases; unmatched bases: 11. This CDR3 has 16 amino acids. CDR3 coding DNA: TGTGCCAGCACCCTATCGGGACAGGGGGCAGGTGAGACCCAGTACTTC. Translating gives CASTLSGQGAGETQYF.

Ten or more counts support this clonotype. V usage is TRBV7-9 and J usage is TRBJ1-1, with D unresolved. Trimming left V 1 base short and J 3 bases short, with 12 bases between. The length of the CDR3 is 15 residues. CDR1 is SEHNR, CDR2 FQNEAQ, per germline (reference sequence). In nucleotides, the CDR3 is TGTGCCAGCAGCTTAGATCTGGTCCCTCACACTGAAGCTTTCTTT. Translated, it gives CASSLDLVPHTEAFF.

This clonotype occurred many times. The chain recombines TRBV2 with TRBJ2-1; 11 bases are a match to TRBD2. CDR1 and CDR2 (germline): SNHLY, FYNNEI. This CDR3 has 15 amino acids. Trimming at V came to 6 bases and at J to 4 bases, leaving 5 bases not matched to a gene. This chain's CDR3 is CASRLGLAVYNEQFF. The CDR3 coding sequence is TGTGCCAGCAGGCTGGGACTAGCGGTTTACAATGAGCAGTTCTTC.

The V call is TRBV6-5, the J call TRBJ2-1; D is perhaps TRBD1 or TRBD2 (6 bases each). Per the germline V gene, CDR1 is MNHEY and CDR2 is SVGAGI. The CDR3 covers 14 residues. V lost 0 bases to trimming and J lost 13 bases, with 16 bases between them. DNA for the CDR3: TGTGCCAGCAGTTACTCGGGGGCGGGACCCACCCAGTTCTTC. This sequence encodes CASSYSGAGPTQFF.

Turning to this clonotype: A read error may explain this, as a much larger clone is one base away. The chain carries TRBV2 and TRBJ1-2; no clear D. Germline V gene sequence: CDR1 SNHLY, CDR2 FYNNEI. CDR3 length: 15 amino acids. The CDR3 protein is CASSAKRSTNYAYTF. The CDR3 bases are TGTGCCAGCAGCGCTAAACGGTCTACTAACTATGCCTACACCTTC.

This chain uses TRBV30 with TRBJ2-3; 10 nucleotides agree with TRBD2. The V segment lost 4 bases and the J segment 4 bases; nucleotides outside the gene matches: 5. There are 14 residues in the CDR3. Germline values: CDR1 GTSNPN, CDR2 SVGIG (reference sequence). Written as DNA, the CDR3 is TGTGCCTGGAACCCTAGCGGGAGAGCAGATACGCAGTATTTT. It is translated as CAWNPSGRADTQYF. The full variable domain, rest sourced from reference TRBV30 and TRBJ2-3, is SQTIHQWPATLVQPVGSPLSLECTVEGTSNPNLYWYRQAAGRGLQLLFYSVGIGQISSEVPQNLSASRPQDRQFILSSKKLLLSDSGFYLCAWNPSGRADTQYFGPGTRLTVL.

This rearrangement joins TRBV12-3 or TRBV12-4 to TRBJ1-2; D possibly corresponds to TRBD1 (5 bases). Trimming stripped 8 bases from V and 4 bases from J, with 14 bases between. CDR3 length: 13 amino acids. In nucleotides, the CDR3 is TGTGCCAGCCAAAGAGGACAATTCTATGGCTACACCTTC. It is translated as CASQRGQFYGYTF.

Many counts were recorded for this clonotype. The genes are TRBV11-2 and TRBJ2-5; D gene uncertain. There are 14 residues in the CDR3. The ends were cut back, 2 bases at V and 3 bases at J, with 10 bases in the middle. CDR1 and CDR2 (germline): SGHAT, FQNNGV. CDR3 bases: TGTGCCAGCAGCTTATATCAAAGGGAAGAGACCCAGTACTTC. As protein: CASSLYQREETQYF. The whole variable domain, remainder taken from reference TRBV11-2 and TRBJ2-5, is EAGVAQSPRYKIIEKRQSVAFWCNPISGHATLYWYQQILGQGPKLLIQFQNNGVVDDSQLPKDRFSAERLKGVDSTLKIQPAKLEDSAVYLCASSLYQREETQYFGPGTRLLVL.

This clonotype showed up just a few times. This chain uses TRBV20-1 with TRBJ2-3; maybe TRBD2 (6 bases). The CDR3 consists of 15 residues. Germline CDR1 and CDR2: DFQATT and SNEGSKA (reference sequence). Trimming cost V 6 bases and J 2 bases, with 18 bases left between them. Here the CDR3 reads CSAKVAGRATDTQYF. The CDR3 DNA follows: TGCAGTGCCAAGGTGGCGGGACGCGCCACAGATACGCAGTATTTT.

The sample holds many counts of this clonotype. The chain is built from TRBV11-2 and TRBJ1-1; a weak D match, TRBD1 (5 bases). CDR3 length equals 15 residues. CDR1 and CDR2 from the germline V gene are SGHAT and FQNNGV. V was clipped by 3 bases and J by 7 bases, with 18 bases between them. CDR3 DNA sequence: TGTGCCAGCAGCTTCTACGACGGGGCACGCATTGAAGCTTTCTTT. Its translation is CASSFYDGARIEAFF.

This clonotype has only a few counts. CDR3 sequence: CASSLARDEQFF. The DNA for the CDR3 is TGTGCCAGCAGCTTAGCGAGAGATGAGCAGTTCTTC. The V and J genes are TRBV7-9 and TRBJ2-1; D remains unclear. The V end was cut by 0 bases, the J end by 8 bases, with 5 bases between. The CDR3 loop spans 12 amino acids. Germline V gene sequence: CDR1 SEHNR, CDR2 FQNEAQ (reference sequence).

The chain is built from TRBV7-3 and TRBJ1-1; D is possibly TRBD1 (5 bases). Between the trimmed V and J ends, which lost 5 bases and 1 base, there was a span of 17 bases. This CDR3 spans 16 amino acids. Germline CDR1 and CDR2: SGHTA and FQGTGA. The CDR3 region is CASSLRPLTGNTEAFF. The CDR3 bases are TGTGCCAGCAGCCTGAGGCCCCTAACAGGGAACACTGAAGCTTTCTTT.

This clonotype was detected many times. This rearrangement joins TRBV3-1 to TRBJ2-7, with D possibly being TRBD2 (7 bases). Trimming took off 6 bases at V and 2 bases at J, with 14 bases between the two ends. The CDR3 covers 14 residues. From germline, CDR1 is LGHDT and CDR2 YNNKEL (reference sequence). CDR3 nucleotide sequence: TGTGCCAGCAGTCTCAGCGGGACACCCTACGAGCAGTACTTC. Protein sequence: CASSLSGTPYEQYF.

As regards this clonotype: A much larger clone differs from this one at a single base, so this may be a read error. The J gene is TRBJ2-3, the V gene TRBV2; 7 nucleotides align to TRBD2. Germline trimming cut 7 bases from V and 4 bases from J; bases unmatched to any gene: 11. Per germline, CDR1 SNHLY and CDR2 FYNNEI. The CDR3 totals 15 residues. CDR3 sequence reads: CASTFGTTRADTQYF. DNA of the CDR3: TGTGCCAGCACTTTTGGGACTACGCGCGCAGATACGCAGTATTTT.